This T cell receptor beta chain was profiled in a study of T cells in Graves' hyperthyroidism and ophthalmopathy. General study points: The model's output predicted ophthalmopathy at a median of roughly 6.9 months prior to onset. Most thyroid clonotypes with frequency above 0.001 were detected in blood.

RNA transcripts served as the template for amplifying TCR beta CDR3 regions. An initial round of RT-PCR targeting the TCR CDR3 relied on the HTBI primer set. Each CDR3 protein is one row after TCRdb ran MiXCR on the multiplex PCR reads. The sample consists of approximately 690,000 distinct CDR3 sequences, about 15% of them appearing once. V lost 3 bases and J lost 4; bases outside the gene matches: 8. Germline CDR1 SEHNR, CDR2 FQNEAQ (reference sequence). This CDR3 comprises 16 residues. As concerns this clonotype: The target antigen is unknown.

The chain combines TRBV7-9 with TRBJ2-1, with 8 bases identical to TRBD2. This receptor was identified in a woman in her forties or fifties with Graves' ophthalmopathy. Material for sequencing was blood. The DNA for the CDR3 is TGTGCCAGCAGCTTCTCCGGGAGGGGTATGTACAATGAGCAGTTCTTC. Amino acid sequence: CASSFSGRGMYNEQFF.